The clone carrying this T cell receptor (beta chain) was counted a single time. Germline CDR1 and CDR2: MDHEN and SYDVKM. The V and J ends lost 6 bases and 8 bases, in that order; junction bases with no gene match: 8. This CDR3 region has 14 residues. This specimen comes from a study of blood T cell repertoires in COVID-19. Across the study: The United States, Italy and Spain supplied acute and convalescent COVID-19 samples. PBMCs, B-cell-depleted T cells, or T cells were the source of the cDNA or gDNA that made up the material.

In the authors' methods: For nucleated cells, counts were estimated from reference gene primer amplification. Profiled with immunoSEQ multiplex PCR; TCRdb holds only in-frame clones, not every one. V and J calls and clone size come straight from that table; D and trimming were deduced from the DNA. The data contain tens of thousands of clones, over 70% of them seen just once; the ten biggest clones take up around 50%. This chain uses TRBV28 with TRBJ2-1; 9 nucleotides agree with TRBD2. The sequencing input was peripheral blood. The sequence came from a man in his 70s with acute or convalescent COVID-19. The CDR3 DNA reads as TGTGCCAGCAGCCGTGTTCGCGGGAGGGATGAGCAGTTCTTC. Translated: CASSRVRGRDEQFF.